These 27 T cell receptor beta chains were all obtained from the same sample, sequenced in a study of T-cell memory formation after mild COVID-19. Using its own MiXCR run on the 5' RACE reads, TCRdb lists one record per CDR3 protein. The sample includes about 430,000 distinct CDR3 sequences, about 20% of them seen just once. The sequencing sample was made of PBMCs or a T cell subset sorted from them (not recorded which). All receptors come from a man in his late teens or twenties who had mild COVID-19 (a few samples of this study predate the infection). Cell type and time point are not known.

The gene calls are TRBV7-9 and TRBJ1-5, with 9 bases aligning to TRBD1. The CDR3 totals 15 residues. V dropped 5 bases and J dropped 11; count of bases not matched to a gene: 13. Germline CDR1 is SEHNR and CDR2 is FQNEAQ (reference sequence). The CDR3 region is CASSRWTGEIETQHF. The DNA for the CDR3 is TGTGCCAGCAGCCGTTGGACAGGGGAGATCGAGACCCAGCATTTT.

This chain uses TRBV18 with TRBJ1-1, with D possibly TRBD1 on 5 matching bases. V dropped 2 bases and J dropped 2 bases, with 9 bases sitting between them. This CDR3 comprises 14 residues. Germline CDR1 is KGHSH and CDR2 is LQKENI. CDR3 protein: CASSPGTDNTEAFF. Here the CDR3 DNA reads TGTGCCAGCTCACCAGGGACGGACAACACTGAAGCTTTCTTT.

CDR3 nucleotides: TGCAGTGCTAGGGGGACTAGCGAGACGATTTACAATGAGCAGTTCTTC. This encodes CSARGTSETIYNEQFF. The chain recombines TRBV20-1 with TRBJ2-1; 10 positions agree with TRBD2. Germline V gives CDR1 DFQATT, CDR2 SNEGSKA (reference sequence). V lost 3 bases, J lost 4 bases, and 9 bases stayed unmatched. The CDR3 length is 16 residues.

This clonotype was recorded only once. The V call is TRBV7-3, the J call TRBJ2-1; 7 nucleotides line up with TRBD1. The CDR3 length is 12 residues. V gave up 4 bases and J gave up 10 bases; unmatched junction bases: 4. Germline assignment: CDR1 SGHTA and CDR2 FQGTGA. This CDR3 is CASSSTGAEQFF. In DNA form, the CDR3 reads TGTGCCAGCAGCTCAACAGGGGCCGAGCAGTTCTTC.

The chain is built from TRBV29-1 and TRBJ2-7, with TRBD1 identical over 8 bases. V was clipped by 5 bases and J by 3 bases; unmatched bases: 6. Per germline, CDR1 SQVTM and CDR2 ANQGSEA. This CDR3 region has 13 residues. CDR3 coding DNA: TGCAGCGTTCAGGAAACAGGGGGCTACGAGCAGTACGTC. Protein product: CSVQETGGYEQYV.

The chain uses TRBV6-5 and TRBJ2-2; the match to TRBD1 covers 8 bases. There are 16 residues in the CDR3. Germline CDR1 MNHEY, CDR2 SVGAGI. V lost 0 bases and J lost 4; bases outside the gene matches: 4. The CDR3 region has the DNA TGTGCCAGCAGTTACTCGAGTGGACAGGGCACCGGGGAGCTGTTTTTT. It specifies CASSYSSGQGTGELFF.

In this sample, this clonotype turned up a few times. The chain links TRBV7-2 to TRBJ1-6; 10 bases match TRBD1. The CDR3 loop spans 15 amino acids. Trimming removed 5 bases from V and 6 bases from J; junction bases left unmatched: 4. Looked up from germline, CDR1 is SGHTA and CDR2 is FQGNSA. CDR3 residues: CASSPRQGANSPLHF. In DNA form, the CDR3 reads TGTGCCAGCAGCCCTAGACAGGGGGCTAATTCACCCCTCCACTTT. The complete variable domain, with remaining parts taken from reference TRBV7-2 and TRBJ1-6, reads GAGVSQSPSNKVTEKGKDVELRCDPISGHTALYWYRQSLGQGLEFLIYFQGNSAPDKSGLPSDRFSAERTGGSVSTLTIQRTQQEDSAVYLCASSPRQGANSPLHFGNGTRLTVT.

This clonotype came up a few times. The gene calls are TRBV24-1 and TRBJ2-2; possibly TRBD2 for D (6 bases). Trimming shortened V by 4 bases and J by 2 bases, and 13 bases separated the two germline ends. CDR1 and CDR2 (germline): KGHDR, SFDVKD. The CDR3 is 16 residues long. The CDR3 region is CATSDPGTDNTGELFF. CDR3 DNA sequence: TGTGCCACCAGTGACCCAGGGACTGACAACACCGGGGAGCTGTTTTTT.

The V and J genes are TRBV6-5 and TRBJ1-5; D not certain. The CDR3 runs to 15 residues. The V gene's germline CDR1 is MNHEY and CDR2 SVGAGI. V was pared by 3 bases and J by 0 bases, with 9 bases between. CDR3 protein: CASSYTGNSNQPQHF. CDR3 in DNA: TGTGCCAGCAGTTATACGGGTAATAGCAATCAGCCCCAGCATTTT.

The chain uses TRBV9 and TRBJ1-3, with D hard to call. Germline CDR1 and CDR2: SGDLS and YYNGEE. This CDR3 is built from 16 residues. V shed 4 bases and J shed 2 bases, with 16 bases lying between them. The CDR3 DNA follows: TGTGCCAGCAGCCCCCGACGGAACGTCACTGGAAACACCATATATTTT. Protein product: CASSPRRNVTGNTIYF. Drawing the rest from reference TRBV9 and TRBJ1-3, the complete variable domain is DSGVTQTPKHLITATGQRVTLRCSPRSGDLSVYWYQQSLDQGLQFLIQYYNGEERAKGNILERFSAQQFPDLHSELNLSSLELGDSALYFCASSPRRNVTGNTIYFGEGSWLTVV.

The sample holds a few counts of this clonotype. This sequence joins TRBV5-1 and TRBJ2-1, with 11 bases that match TRBD1. CDR1 and CDR2 from the germline V gene are SGHRS and YFSETQ. V shed 7 bases, J shed 8 bases, and the junction held 11 bases outside the gene matches. The CDR3 extends over 15 amino acids. CDR3 region: CASGEGGQGADEQFF. In DNA form, the CDR3 reads TGCGCCAGCGGGGAGGGTGGACAGGGGGCCGATGAGCAGTTCTTC.

This clonotype has a handful of counts. The rearrangement uses TRBV20-1 and TRBJ2-7; D gene ambiguous. Trimming pared 1 base from V and 4 bases from J, leaving 11 bases between. The CDR3 length is 13 residues. Germline CDR1 DFQATT, CDR2 SNEGSKA (reference sequence). CDR3 sequence: CSARVPRSYEQYV. The CDR3 region has the DNA TGCAGTGCTAGAGTGCCCCGGTCGTACGAGCAGTACGTC.

This clonotype was recorded at least ten times. The rearrangement uses TRBV5-1 and TRBJ2-2; D not certain. CDR3 length: 13 amino acids. Trimming removed 3 bases from V and 4 bases from J, with 7 bases in between. Germline values: CDR1 SGHRS, CDR2 YFSETQ. CDR3 region: CASSSSPTGELFF. CDR3 nucleotide sequence: TGCGCCAGCAGCTCTAGTCCCACCGGGGAGCTGTTTTTT.

The sample holds a few counts of this clonotype. The J gene is TRBJ2-7, the V gene TRBV10-3, with D perhaps TRBD1 (5 bases). The germline V gene encodes CDR1 ENHRY and CDR2 SYGVKD. The ends were cut back, 6 bases at V and 0 bases at J, with 9 bases in the middle. This CDR3 region has 13 residues. CDR3 region: CAISRDFSYEQYF. The CDR3, as DNA: TGTGCCATCAGCAGGGATTTCTCCTACGAGCAGTACTTC.

The J gene is TRBJ2-4, the V gene TRBV4-1, with D perhaps matching TRBD1 (6 bases). The CDR3 covers 15 residues. Germline-derived CDR1 and CDR2 are MGHRA and YSYEKL. Deletions cut 3 bases from V and 4 bases from J, with 13 bases between. The CDR3 region is CASSHAGQPKNIQYF. The CDR3 DNA reads as TGCGCCAGCAGCCATGCAGGACAGCCTAAAAACATTCAGTACTTC.

A few counts support this clonotype. The V and J genes are TRBV29-1 and TRBJ2-2; a possible D gene is TRBD2 (5 bases). Germline V gene lookup returns CDR1 SQVTM and CDR2 ANQGSEA. This CDR3 has 12 residues. The germline V and J ends were trimmed by 7 bases and 7 bases, with 13 bases remaining between them. CDR3 nucleotide sequence: TGCAGCGGACAACCGGGGAGCGGGGAGCTGTTTTTT. Residues: CSGQPGSGELFF.

This clonotype was seen more than once but under ten times. V gene TRBV5-1 combines with J gene TRBJ2-7, with 9 bases that match TRBD1. Germline lookup yields CDR1 SGHRS and CDR2 YFSETQ. Trimming at V came to 0 bases and at J to 4 bases, leaving 5 bases not matched to a gene. The CDR3 is made up of 15 amino acids. In DNA, the CDR3 is TGCGCCAGCAGCTTGGAGGACAGGGGAGTGTACGAGCAGTACTTC. Its translation: CASSLEDRGVYEQYF.

V is TRBV11-1 and J is TRBJ2-2; 8 bases align to TRBD1. Germline CDR1 is SGHAT and CDR2 is FQDESV (reference sequence). The CDR3 sequence is 15 residues long. The V and J ends lost 5 bases and 7 bases, in that order; junction bases with no gene match: 9. The CDR3 region has the DNA TGTGCCAGCAGCACCCAGACAGGGGTTGGCGGGGAGCTGTTTTTT. Amino acids: CASSTQTGVGGELFF. Filled out from reference TRBV11-1 and TRBJ2-2, the complete variable domain reads EAEVAQSPRYKITEKSQAVAFWCDPISGHATLYWYRQILGQGPELLVQFQDESVVDDSQLPKDRFSAERLKGVDSTLKIQPAELGDSAMYLCASSTQTGVGGELFFGEGSRLTVL.

This clonotype was observed a handful of times. V is TRBV10-3 and J is TRBJ1-6; 8 positions match TRBD1. The germline V gene encodes CDR1 ENHRY and CDR2 SYGVKD. The V gene end was trimmed by 7 bases and the J gene end by 12 bases; junction bases not matched to a gene: 11. CDR3 length: 14 residues. The DNA for the CDR3 is TGTGCCATCACCCGGACAGGGCAGGGTCAACCCCTCCACTTT. As protein: CAITRTGQGQPLHF.

This clonotype was seen more than once but under ten times. The chain joins TRBV15 to TRBJ2-7; TRBD1 might be the D (6 bases). Trimming left V 0 bases short and J 1 base short, with 19 bases between. Germline V CDR1 and CDR2: LNHNV, YYDKDF (reference sequence). The CDR3 spans 18 residues. CDR3 residues: CATSRDRGSQRTSYEQYF. The DNA for the CDR3 is TGTGCCACCAGCAGAGATAGGGGGTCCCAACGTACTTCCTACGAGCAGTACTTC.

The chain couples TRBV12-3 or TRBV12-4 to TRBJ2-2; 11 nucleotides line up with TRBD1. The CDR3 sequence is 15 residues long. The V segment lost 6 bases and the J segment 6 bases; nucleotides outside the gene matches: 6. CDR3 bases: TGTGCCAGCAGACCCGGGACAGGGGGACCCGGGGAGCTGTTTTTT. Translated, it gives CASRPGTGGPGELFF.

This clonotype was counted between two and nine times. The chain is built from TRBV19 and TRBJ2-2; TRBD1 matches 12 bases. V lost 7 bases, J lost 6 bases, and 3 bases stayed unmatched. CDR1 and CDR2 (germline): LNHDA, SQIVND (reference sequence). The CDR3 runs 14 residues. CDR3: CASTGTGGPGELFF. As DNA, the CDR3 is TGTGCCAGTACCGGGACAGGGGGCCCCGGGGAGCTGTTTTTT.

The CDR3 sequence is CASSLSGGRGNQPQHF. The DNA for the CDR3 is TGTGCCAGCAGCTTATCGGGGGGGCGCGGCAATCAGCCCCAGCATTTT. The rearrangement links TRBV7-2 to TRBJ1-5, with D possibly being TRBD1 (6 bases). CDR1 and CDR2 (germline): SGHTA, FQGNSA. V was clipped by 2 bases and J by 2 bases, with 13 bases between them. This CDR3 is 16 amino acids long.

This clonotype showed up just a few times. Here the CDR3 DNA reads TGTGCCAGCAGCTTATGGTCAGGATTGGCTAGCGGGAGAAACATTCAGTACTTC. This gives the protein CASSLWSGLASGRNIQYF. This chain links TRBV7-2 with TRBJ2-4, with TRBD2 matching over 10 bases. Germline V lookup: CDR1 SGHTA, CDR2 FQGNSA. The CDR3 runs 18 residues. J lost 6 bases, V lost 2 bases, and 13 bases had no gene match.

The genes are TRBV7-2 and TRBJ1-1, with TRBD1 matching 7 bases. The CDR3 is 17 amino acids. The ends lost 1 base at V and 0 bases at J; junction bases unmatched: 8. The germline V gene encodes CDR1 SGHTA and CDR2 FQGNSA. The CDR3 reads CASSLVKGAVLNTEAFF. The CDR3 region has the DNA TGTGCCAGCAGCTTAGTTAAGGGGGCCGTACTGAACACTGAAGCTTTCTTT.

This clonotype has a handful of counts. This chain links TRBV19 with TRBJ2-6; TRBD1 agrees at 9 bases. In germline, CDR1 is LNHDA, CDR2 SQIVND (reference sequence). The trim removed 6 bases at V and 4 bases at J, leaving 13 bases unmatched. The CDR3 runs 18 residues. The CDR3 loop is CASSPSPGQGSGANVLTF. CDR3 DNA sequence: TGTGCCAGTAGCCCGTCCCCGGGACAGGGAAGCGGGGCCAACGTCCTGACTTTC.

This clonotype came up a few times. The V gene is TRBV7-2, the J gene TRBJ1-5; D uncertain. Germline V gene data show CDR1 as SGHTA and CDR2 as FQGNSA. V dropped 7 bases and J dropped 0 bases, with 10 bases sitting between them. The CDR3 runs 14 residues. CDR3 protein: CASTYGYSNQPQHF. Written as DNA, the CDR3 is TGTGCCAGCACCTACGGGTATAGCAATCAGCCCCAGCATTTT.